These 11 T cell receptor beta chains were all obtained from the same sample, sequenced in a study of T cells after posttransplantation cyclophosphamide. Sequenced by immunoSEQ multiplex PCR; TCRdb stores in-frame clones only, minus some. The sample holds some 17,000 clones, and no clone turns up only once. A marrow graft followed busulfan-fludarabine conditioning, with cyclophosphamide on days +3 and +4. The specimen comprised PBMCs, sampled after allogeneic stem cell transplant with posttransplant cyclophosphamide. Receptor source: a female patient between 30 and 39 years old who received an allogeneic stem cell transplant from a related donor, was CMV-positive, and had no GVHD. Certain T cells may be donor cells from the graft.

The sample holds many counts of this clone. The rearrangement links TRBV7-9 to TRBJ2-5; 11 bases match TRBD1. The CDR3 runs 19 residues. CDR1 and CDR2 (germline): SEHNR, FQNEAQ (reference sequence). V shed 3 bases, J shed 4 bases, and the junction held 16 bases outside the gene matches. The CDR3 region has the DNA TGTGCCAGCAGCTTCGCATCAATGTTCGGACAGGGGGCAACAGAGACCCAGTACTTC. It yields the protein CASSFASMFGQGATETQYF. The complete variable domain, with remaining parts taken from reference TRBV7-9 and TRBJ2-5, reads DTGVSQNPRHKITKRGQNVTFRCDPISEHNRLYWYRQTLGQGPEFLTYFQNEAQLEKSRLLSDRFSAERPKGSFSTLEIQRTEQGDSAMYLCASSFASMFGQGATETQYFGPGTRLLVL.

At least ten counts were recorded for this clone. The gene calls are TRBV19 and TRBJ2-1; 10 nucleotides agree with TRBD1. CDR1 and CDR2 (germline): LNHDA, SQIVND (reference sequence). The CDR3 spans 16 residues. V was pared by 3 bases and J by 9 bases, with 11 bases of the junction left unmatched. The CDR3 reads CASSIEGTGVVGEQFF. CDR3 DNA: TGTGCCAGTAGTATCGAGGGGACAGGGGTGGTAGGTGAGCAGTTCTTC.

This clone qualifies as medium-sized. This chain connects TRBV19 to TRBJ2-1; maybe TRBD2 (5 bases). CDR1 and CDR2 (germline): LNHDA, SQIVND (reference sequence). The CDR3 extends over 14 amino acids. Trimming took off 6 bases at V and 10 bases at J, with 19 bases between the two ends. DNA for the CDR3: TGTGCCAGTAGGCTCCGGGAAGAGTCCGCGGAGCAGTTCTTC. Translation gives CASRLREESAEQFF.

In its sample, this clone was seen many times. This chain joins TRBV27 and TRBJ2-1; 7 bases are shared with TRBD1. The germline V gene encodes CDR1 MNHEY and CDR2 SMNVEV (reference sequence). CDR3 size: 17 residues. Trimming removed 5 bases from V and 1 base from J; junction bases left unmatched: 11. The CDR3 region is CASSPGGLAASYNEQFF. CDR3 sequence (DNA): TGTGCCAGCAGTCCAGGGGGTCTAGCCGCGTCCTACAATGAGCAGTTCTTC.

There are many counts of this clone. The chain employs TRBV7-9 and TRBJ2-1, with 8 bases that match TRBD2. J gave up 0 bases and V 4 bases, and 11 bases lay outside the gene matches. The CDR3 runs 18 residues. Per germline, CDR1 SEHNR and CDR2 FQNEAQ (reference sequence). For the CDR3, the DNA is TGTGCCAGCAGCTCTACTAGCGGCAAACCCAGCTCCTACAATGAGCAGTTCTTC. It is translated as CASSSTSGKPSSYNEQFF.

Ten or more counts support this clone. DNA of the CDR3: TGTGCCAGCAGCTCCAACAGCGGGTGGGATCTCCGGGAGCAGTACTTC. Protein product: CASSSNSGWDLREQYF. The rearrangement uses TRBV7-8 and TRBJ2-7; D perhaps matches TRBD2 (6 bases). The CDR3 consists of 16 residues. The germline V and J ends were trimmed by 4 bases and 7 bases, with 23 bases remaining between them. In germline, CDR1 is SGHVS, CDR2 FQNEAQ.

As for this clone: A much larger clone is a single base away; this may be a read error. The V call is TRBV10-1, the J call TRBJ2-2; 9 nucleotides match TRBD2. This CDR3 has 17 amino acids. With V trimmed by 6 bases and J by 4 bases, 12 bases remained unmatched. CDR1 and CDR2 from the germline V gene are WNHNN and SYGVQD (reference sequence). CDR3: CASRVLAGSASTGELFF. For the CDR3, the DNA is TGCGCCAGCAGAGTCCTAGCGGGATCGGCGAGCACCGGGGAGCTGTTTTTT.

Ten or more counts support this clone. The chain has TRBV6-5 and TRBJ2-1, with TRBD2 matching over 7 bases. V was pared by 7 bases and J by 2 bases, with 8 bases of the junction left unmatched. Germline V CDR1 and CDR2: MNHEY, SVGAGI. The CDR3 covers 15 residues. CDR3 DNA sequence: TGTGCCAGCAAGGGGAGGGGAGTCCCCTACAATGAGCAGTTCTTC. It translates to CASKGRGVPYNEQFF.

The table lists this clone with many counts. The V call is TRBV6-5, the J call TRBJ2-2, with a weak D call TRBD2 (5 bases). V was clipped by 0 bases and J by 4 bases, with 12 bases between them. CDR1 MNHEY and CDR2 SVGAGI come from the germline V gene. CDR3 length: 16 amino acids. In DNA, the CDR3 is TGTGCCAGCAGTTACTCGGGCGGGTCCTTCACCGGGGAGCTGTTTTTT. Its translation: CASSYSGGSFTGELFF.

This clone was counted many times. The gene calls are TRBV4-1 and TRBJ2-1, with D perhaps TRBD2 (6 bases). Trimming pared 0 bases from V and 4 bases from J, leaving 10 bases between. Looked up from germline, CDR1 is MGHRA and CDR2 is YSYEKL. The CDR3 has 15 residues. CDR3 sequence (DNA): TGCGCCAGCAGCCAAGATCTGGCGGGGTACAATGAGCAGTTCTTC. Protein: CASSQDLAGYNEQFF.

At least ten counts were recorded for this clone. The rearrangement links TRBV7-8 to TRBJ1-1; 7 bases fit TRBD1. Trimming cost V 0 bases and J 8 bases; bases outside gene matches: 6. The CDR3 contains 14 residues. Germline V gives CDR1 SGHVS, CDR2 FQNEAQ. Written as DNA, the CDR3 is TGTGCCAGCAGCTTAGCGAGGGGGACAGCCGAAGCTTTCTTT. This codes for CASSLARGTAEAFF.